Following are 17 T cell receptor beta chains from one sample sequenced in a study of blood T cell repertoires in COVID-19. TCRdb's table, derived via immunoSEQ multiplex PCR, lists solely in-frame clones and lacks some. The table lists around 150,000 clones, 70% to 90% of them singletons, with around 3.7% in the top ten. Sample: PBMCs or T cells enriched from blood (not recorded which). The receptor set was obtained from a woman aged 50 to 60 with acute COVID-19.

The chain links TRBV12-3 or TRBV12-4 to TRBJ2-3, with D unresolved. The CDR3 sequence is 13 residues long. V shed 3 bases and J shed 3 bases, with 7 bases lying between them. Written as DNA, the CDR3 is TGTGCCAGCAGTTTTGCGGAGACAGATACGCAGTATTTT. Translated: CASSFAETDTQYF.

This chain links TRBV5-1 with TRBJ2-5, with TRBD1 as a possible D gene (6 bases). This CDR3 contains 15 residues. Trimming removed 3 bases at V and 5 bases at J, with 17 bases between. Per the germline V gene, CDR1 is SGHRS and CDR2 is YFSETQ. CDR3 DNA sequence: TGCGCCAGCAGCTCACGACAGGCCCCAGGGGAGACCCAGTACTTC. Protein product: CASSSRQAPGETQYF. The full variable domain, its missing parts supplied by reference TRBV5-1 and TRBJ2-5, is KAGVTQTPRYLIKTRGQQVTLSCSPISGHRSVSWYQQTPGQGLQFLFEYFSETQRNKGNFPGRFSGRQFSNSRSEMNVSTLELGDSALYLCASSSRQAPGETQYFGPGTRLLVL.

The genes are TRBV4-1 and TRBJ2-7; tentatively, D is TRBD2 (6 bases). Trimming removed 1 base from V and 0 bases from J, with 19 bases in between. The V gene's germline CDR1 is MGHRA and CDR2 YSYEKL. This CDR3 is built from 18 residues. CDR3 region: CASSQGEAGGMSSYEQYF. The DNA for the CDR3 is TGCGCCAGCAGCCAAGGAGAGGCGGGCGGGATGAGCTCCTACGAGCAGTACTTC.

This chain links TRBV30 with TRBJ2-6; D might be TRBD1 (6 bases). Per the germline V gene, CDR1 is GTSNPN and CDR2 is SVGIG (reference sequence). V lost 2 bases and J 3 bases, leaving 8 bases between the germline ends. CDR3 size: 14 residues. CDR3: CAWSQGSGANVLTF. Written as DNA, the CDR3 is TGTGCCTGGAGTCAGGGGAGTGGGGCCAACGTCCTGACTTTC.

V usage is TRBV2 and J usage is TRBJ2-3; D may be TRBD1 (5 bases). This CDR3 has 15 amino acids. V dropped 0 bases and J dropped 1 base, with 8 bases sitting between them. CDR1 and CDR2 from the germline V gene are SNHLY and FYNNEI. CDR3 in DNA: TGTGCCAGCAGTGAAGCTGGGGCCGGCACAGATACGCAGTATTTT. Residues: CASSEAGAGTDTQYF.

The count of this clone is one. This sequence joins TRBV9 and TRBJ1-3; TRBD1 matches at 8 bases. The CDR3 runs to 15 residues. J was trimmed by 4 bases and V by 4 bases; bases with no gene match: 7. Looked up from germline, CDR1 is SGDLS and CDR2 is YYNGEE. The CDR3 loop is CASSSRTGSGNTIYF. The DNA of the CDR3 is TGTGCCAGCAGCTCAAGGACAGGGTCGGGAAACACCATATATTTT.

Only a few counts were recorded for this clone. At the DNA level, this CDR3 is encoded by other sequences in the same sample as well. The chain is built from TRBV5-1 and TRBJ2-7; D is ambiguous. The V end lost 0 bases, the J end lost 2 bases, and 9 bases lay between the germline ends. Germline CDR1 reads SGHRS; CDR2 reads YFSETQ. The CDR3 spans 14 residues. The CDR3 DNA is TGCGCCAGCAGCTTGGTGGTAGCTCCCTACGAGCAGTACTTC. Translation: CASSLVVAPYEQYF.

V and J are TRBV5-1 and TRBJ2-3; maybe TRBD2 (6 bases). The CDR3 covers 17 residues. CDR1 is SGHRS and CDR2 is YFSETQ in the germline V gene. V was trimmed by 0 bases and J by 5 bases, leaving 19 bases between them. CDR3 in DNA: TGCGCCAGCAGCTTGGTTGGCTCGGGGGACGTACTAGATACGCAGTATTTT. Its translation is CASSLVGSGDVLDTQYF.

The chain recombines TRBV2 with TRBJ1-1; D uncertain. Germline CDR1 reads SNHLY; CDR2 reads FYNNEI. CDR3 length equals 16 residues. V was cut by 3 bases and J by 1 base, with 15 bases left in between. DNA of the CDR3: TGTGCCAGCAGTGATCAGCAGTCGCGGAGGAACACTGAAGCTTTCTTT. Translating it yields CASSDQQSRRNTEAFF.

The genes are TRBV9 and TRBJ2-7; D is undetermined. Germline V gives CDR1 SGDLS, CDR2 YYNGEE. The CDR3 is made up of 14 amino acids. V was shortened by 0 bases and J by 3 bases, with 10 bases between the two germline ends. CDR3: CASSVGSGDYEQYF. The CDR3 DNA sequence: TGTGCCAGCAGCGTAGGCAGTGGTGACTACGAGCAGTACTTC.

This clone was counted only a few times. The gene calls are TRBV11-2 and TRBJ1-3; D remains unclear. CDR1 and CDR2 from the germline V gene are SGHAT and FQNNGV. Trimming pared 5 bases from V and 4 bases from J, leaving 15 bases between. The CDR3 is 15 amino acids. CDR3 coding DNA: TGTGCCAGCAGCCACAACATGGGAGGCGGAAACACCATATATTTT. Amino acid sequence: CASSHNMGGGNTIYF.

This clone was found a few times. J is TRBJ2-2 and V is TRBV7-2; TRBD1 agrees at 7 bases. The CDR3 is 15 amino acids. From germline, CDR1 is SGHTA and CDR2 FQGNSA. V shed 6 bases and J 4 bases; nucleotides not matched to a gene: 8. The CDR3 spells CASSFKTGTTGELFF. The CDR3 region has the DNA TGTGCCAGCAGTTTCAAGACAGGGACCACCGGGGAGCTGTTTTTT.

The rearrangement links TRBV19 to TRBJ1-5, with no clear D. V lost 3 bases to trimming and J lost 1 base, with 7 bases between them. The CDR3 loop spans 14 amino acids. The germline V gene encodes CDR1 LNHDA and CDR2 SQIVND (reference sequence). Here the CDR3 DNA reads TGTGCCAGTAGTATGGTCAGGAGCAATCAGCCCCAGCATTTT. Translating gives CASSMVRSNQPQHF.

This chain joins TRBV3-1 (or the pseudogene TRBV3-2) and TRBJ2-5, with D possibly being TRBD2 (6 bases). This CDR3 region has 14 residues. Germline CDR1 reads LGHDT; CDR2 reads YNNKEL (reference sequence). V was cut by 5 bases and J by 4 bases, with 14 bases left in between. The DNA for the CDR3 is TGTGCCAGCAGCGCCCCGGAGGGCGGAGAGACCCAGTACTTC. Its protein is CASSAPEGGETQYF.

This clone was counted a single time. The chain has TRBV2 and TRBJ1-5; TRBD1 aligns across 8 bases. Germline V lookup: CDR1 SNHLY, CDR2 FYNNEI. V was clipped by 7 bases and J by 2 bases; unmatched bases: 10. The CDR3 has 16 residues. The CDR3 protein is CASMGQGARGNQPQHF. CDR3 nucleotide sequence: TGTGCCAGCATGGGGCAGGGGGCGCGGGGCAATCAGCCCCAGCATTTT. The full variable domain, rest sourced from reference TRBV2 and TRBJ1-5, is EPEVTQTPSHQVTQMGQEVILRCVPISNHLYFYWYRQILGQKVEFLVSFYNNEISEKSEIFDDQFSVERPDGSNFTLKIRSTKLEDSAMYFCASMGQGARGNQPQHFGDGTRLSIL.

The DNA of the CDR3 is TGTGCCAGCAGCTTAGCGAGCGATGAGCAGTTCTTC. It codes for CASSLASDEQFF. V and J are TRBV7-9 and TRBJ2-1; no clear D. CDR3 length equals 12 residues. With 0 bases removed from V and 8 bases from J, the gap between germline ends came to 5 bases. Germline CDR1 is SEHNR and CDR2 is FQNEAQ (reference sequence). Together with reference TRBV7-9 and TRBJ2-1, the CDR3 gives the full variable domain: DTGVSQNPRHKITKRGQNVTFRCDPISEHNRLYWYRQTLGQGPEFLTYFQNEAQLEKSRLLSDRFSAERPKGSFSTLEIQRTEQGDSAMYLCASSLASDEQFFGPGTRLTVL.

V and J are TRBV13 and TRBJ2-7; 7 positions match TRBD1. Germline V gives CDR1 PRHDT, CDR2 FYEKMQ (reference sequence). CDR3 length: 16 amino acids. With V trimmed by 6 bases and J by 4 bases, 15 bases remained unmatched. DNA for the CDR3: TGTGCCAGCAGTTCCGACAGGGAAACGCAGTATTACGAGCAGTACTTC. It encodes CASSSDRETQYYEQYF.